This T cell receptor (beta chain) was identified in a study of blood T cell repertoires in COVID-19 (dated by TCRdb to the early 2020s). Study-level background: Samples from collaborators originated in the United States, Italy and Spain and spanned both the acute and convalescent phases of COVID-19. The material from the prospective study consisted of cDNA or gDNA derived from T cells, B-cell-depleted T cells, or PBMCs. Subjects who had been exposed to COVID-19, were actively infected with it, or had recovered from it provided the deeply sampled blood TCRbeta repertoires that made up the dataset. The repertoires were made available in a free public database intended to serve as a resource for research on the immune response to SARS-CoV-2. Samples came from the ongoing ImmuneRACE study (first 160 participants) plus 1,254 subjects from 6 global collaborators. Where available, HLA class I and class II types were taken from metadata supplied by the sample provider and were not determined by assay-based typing. Nearly every sample came with metadata listing a de-identified subject ID, COVID-19 status, age in years and sex.

One collaborating source in Seattle enrolled patients during active infection and followed them longitudinally through the course of disease. Whole blood was collected in K2EDTA tubes by collaborating institutions according to the institutions' own protocols. For TCRbeta analysis, collaborators shipped samples as frozen whole blood, isolated PBMCs, or DNA extracted from either of those sample types. What the research found in general, with its limitations: The amount of clinical and demographic metadata varied by source and participant and was provided uncurated.

Remarks on this clone: Which antigen it targets is not known. It has no much larger one-base neighbor in the sample; base qualities were not kept.

TCRbeta CDR3 regions were amplified from genomic DNA using the immunoSEQ Assay, a bias-controlled multiplex PCR. Processing in the source paper ran as follows. The number of nucleated cells in each sample was estimated from the amplification of reference gene primers within the assay. To quantify the absolute abundance of each unique TCRbeta CDR3 rearrangement, sequence reads were collapsed and filtered. Productive Simpson clonality was computed per sample as the square root of Simpson's diversity index over productive rearrangements. TCRdb limited this immuneACCESS table to in-frame rearrangements with V and J called. A share of clones is missing; checked studies link under half to unresolved V genes, and the rest is unexplained. V and J calls and clone size are given by that table; D and trimming were obtained from the DNA. Counted in this sample were approximately 290,000 clones; 70% to 85% of them appeared once. The biggest ten clones account for 0.87% of the sample.

V ends up 5 bases short and J 6 bases short, with an unmatched junction base count of 13. Counted from cysteine to phenylalanine, this CDR3 has 16 amino acids. Just the 48-base CDR3 DNA is kept, in frame starting at base 1. CDR1 and CDR2 were assigned from the germline V gene (reference sequence) as LNHDA and SQIVND. The TCR was taken from a human donor with COVID-19, enrolled during active disease. The donor label of this sample is uncertain. The specimen was peripheral blood. The chain uses TRBV19 and TRBJ1-1; 9 bases in the middle match TRBD1. Here is the DNA: TGTGCCAGTAGTCGTTCGGGAGGACAGGGGCCTTCTGAAGCTTTCTTT. Its coded protein is CASSRSGGQGPSEAFF.